This T cell receptor (beta chain) is from a study of beta chain features in type 1 diabetes (dated 2018 in TCRdb). In terms of the full investigation: No differences in mean age, gender distribution, total cell number or subset yield were found between patients and healthy donors. Naive and central memory subsets were obtained from all 30 or so donors, but regulatory and stem cell-like memory subsets were isolated from only 8 patients and roughly eight healthy donors. A total of 100 million to 110 million sorted cells were examined across all samples, and a strong correlation was observed between cell number per subset and RNA yield. In the study, recently diagnosed type 1 diabetes patients and matched healthy donors were compared on the TCRB repertoires of their sorted circulating CD4+ T cell subsets. Points the paper makes about the study in general: Type 1 diabetes patients showed a moderate but significant shortening of TCRB CDR3 length in all four CD4+ subsets. Naive, central memory and regulatory TCRB repertoires appeared to be more similar among patients than among healthy donors. Because small numbers of individuals were included in the HLA sub-analyses, any influence of HLA type on TCRB rearrangement was left unresolved. Because cDNA rather than genomic DNA was sequenced, highly expressing activated cells could have been over-represented, although no difference in activation and CD3 levels was found between groups. Shorter templates might be favored by PCR, yet because patient and control samples were amplified and corrected together, any such skew would affect both groups equally. Fewer insertions and more nucleotide deletions at VDJ recombination sites were observed in patients with type 1 diabetes, implying thymic rearrangement abnormalities.

From each donor, a single peripheral blood sample of approximately 110 mL on average was drawn into heparinised tubes. A BD FACSAria II was used to sort naive, central memory, regulatory and stem cell-like memory CD4+ T cells with a panel that included CD45RO, CCR7, CD25, CD127, CD95 and CD27. A purity above 98% was achieved for all sorted populations. PBMCs were separated immediately by Lymphoprep density gradient centrifugation and were stained directly, without being cultured. Samples were stained and sorted in pairs, with one healthy donor and one patient per experiment, so that batch effects were minimized. With regard to this clone: The antigen it recognizes is unknown. Base qualities are not provided; no much larger clone lies one nucleotide away.

Trimming takes 1 base off V and 4 bases off J; junction bases not matched to a gene: 8. Reading the germline V gene (reference sequence) gives CDR1 SGHNT and CDR2 YYREEE. The CDR3 runs 16 amino acids, cysteine and phenylalanine included. Of all the DNA, just the CDR3 is kept, 48 bases in frame from base 1. The High Capacity cDNA Reverse Transcription Kit was used to reverse transcribe all of the isolated RNA, meaning that expressed TCRB transcripts were what got sequenced. Deep immunoSEQ sequencing was applied to naive, central memory and regulatory T cell samples, giving an average of roughly 3.5 million total reads per sample. Sorted cells were lysed in RLT buffer and RNA was extracted with DNase-treated RNeasy Micro or Mini kits, depending on cell number. Each cell subset was processed on its own to prevent cross-contamination, while patient and healthy donor samples were processed together. TCRB sequences were amplified from cDNA with the immunoSEQ multiplex PCR, producing 87-bp fragments spanning the CDR3 region. Sequencing of the amplicons was performed on the Illumina HiSeq platform. Turning to the authors' computational methods: Synthetic template baselines were used to correct PCR bias computationally, reads within Hamming distance 2 were collapsed together, and singletons that could not be merged were discarded. Reads were aligned to IMGT to assign V, D and J genes, CDR3 length, and insertions or deletions at six rearrangement sites. Within each subset, clonotype counts were normalized to sorted cell number, after which true diversity and Gini coefficients were computed with the tcR R package. The overlap coefficient, calculated on TCRB nucleotide sequences, was used to quantify repertoire sharing. As a proxy for the pre-selection repertoire, out-of-frame TCRB sequences from naive cells were analyzed. TCRdb holds this immuneACCESS table with in-frame rearrangements only. Some clones are missing; in checked studies, unresolved V genes explain under half, and the rest has no known cause. That table gives V, J and clone size, and the DNA gave D and trimming. The sample includes about 450,000 clones, with 10% to 12% observed a single time. Of the sample, 0.045% to 0.05% falls within the top ten clones.

The source of this sequence is a young woman in good health. Sequencing used naive CD4+ T cells from blood. The sample's cell subset or site label, decoded: true naive CD4+ T cells. The rearranged chain carries TRBV5-4 and TRBJ2-4; TRBD2 aligns with 7 central bases. The CDR3 region has the sequence CASSLSGGSAKNIQYF. In nucleotide form, the sequence is TGTGCCAGCAGCTTGTCCGGCGGGAGTGCAAAAAACATTCAGTACTTC.